This TCR beta chain is from a study of T cells after yellow fever vaccination. TCRdb re-called the 5' RACE reads through MiXCR, storing one row per CDR3 protein. Of around 260,000 distinct CDR3 sequences listed, roughly 4.8% are singletons. Study-wide results and limits: A small proportion of clonotypes was detected in both the CD4 and CD8 compartments.

This clonotype was detected ten times or more. Its specificity is not known. The germline CDR1 and CDR2 sequences are DFQATT and SNEGSKA (reference sequence). The CDR3 extends over 12 amino acids. V gave up 3 bases and J gave up 2 bases, with 8 bases separating them. Source: CD4+ T cells sorted from PBMCs, taken on the day of the yellow fever booster vaccination. This TCR was sampled from a man aged 18 to 35 who received the YFV17D yellow fever vaccine. The chain links TRBV20-1 to TRBJ2-7; D is unclear. Written as DNA, the CDR3 is TGCAGTGCTAGCCCTCACACCTACGAGCAGTACTTC. Its translation: CSASPHTYEQYF.